This paragraph covers one T cell receptor beta chain sequence. The data were taken from a study of cytomegalovirus exposure and HLA in healthy donors. Trimming removed 1 base from V and 1 base from J; junction bases left unmatched: 4. The CDR3 runs 15 residues. Per the germline V gene, CDR1 is SEHNR and CDR2 is FQNEAQ (reference sequence). Amplification used 60 Vbeta primers and 13 Jbeta primers. Sequencing used immunoSEQ multiplex PCR; TCRdb keeps in-frame clones, though not all of them. The repertoire includes 150,000 to 200,000 clones, around 80% of them detected once, and approximately 6.8% sits in the top ten.

The receptor's source is a male donor in good health and CMV-seropositive. The sample was PBMCs. This chain connects TRBV7-9 to TRBJ2-7, with 7 bases fitting TRBD1. This chain's CDR3 is CASSLDGQVSYEQYF. The DNA for the CDR3 is TGTGCCAGCAGCTTAGACGGACAGGTTTCCTACGAGCAGTACTTC.